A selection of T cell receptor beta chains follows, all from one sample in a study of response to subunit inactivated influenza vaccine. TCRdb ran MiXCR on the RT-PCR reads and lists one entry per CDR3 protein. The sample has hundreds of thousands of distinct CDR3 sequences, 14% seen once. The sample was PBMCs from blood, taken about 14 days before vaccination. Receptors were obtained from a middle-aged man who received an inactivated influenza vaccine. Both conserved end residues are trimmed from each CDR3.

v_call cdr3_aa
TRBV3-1 ASSQDGGERYNSPLH
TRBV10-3 AISESQGREQY
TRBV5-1 ASSVRGLGLGDIQY
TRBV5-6 ASSLVLAGLYSTDTQY
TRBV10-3 AISPGTANYEQY
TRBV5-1 ASSSRDGGTDTQY
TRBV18 ASSTPSQGTDYEQY
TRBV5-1 ASSLADRGPETQY
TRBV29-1 SGAGAQETQY
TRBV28 ASSLFRGQETQY
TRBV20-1 SARDLRDEQF
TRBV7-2 ASSLDAGRRETQY
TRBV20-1 SASGELDTQY
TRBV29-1 SVDEGMRTEAF
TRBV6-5 ASRGDTPNYGFT
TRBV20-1 SASDSPNQPQH
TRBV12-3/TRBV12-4 ASSLPGALNAQF
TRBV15 ATSRRIGSLVETQY
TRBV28 ASSIGTGGYEQY
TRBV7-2 ASSLQVQETQY
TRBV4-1 ASSQGRGSTEAF
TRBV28 ASSPGALNEQF
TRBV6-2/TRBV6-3 ASSLQSNYGYT
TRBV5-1 ASSPNPAGTYNEQF
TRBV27 ASSLSGYSYNEQF
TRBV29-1 SGLGLKETQY
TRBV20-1 SASPGSTKNIQY
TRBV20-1 SAREPANYGYT
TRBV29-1 SVERAGGPADTQY
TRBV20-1 SATGLAGGSSRYEQY
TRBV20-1 SASPSSGVLQETQY
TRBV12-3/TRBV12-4 ASSLFGQVRNQPQH
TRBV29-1 SVSGTSGRGKQF
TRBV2 ASSEVDSYSGANVLT
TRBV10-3 AISRTGESGYT
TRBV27 ADREKGYEQY
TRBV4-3 ASSQSTGAGNTIY
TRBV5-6 ASSFGTGVGTGELF
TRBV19 ASSTRQGRYIQY
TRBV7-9 ASSSGDSSWYEQF
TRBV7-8 ASSLGVLAGATDTQY
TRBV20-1 SARGTYRQETQY
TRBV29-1 SVGETSFYNEQF
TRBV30 AWSQGLSYNEQF